These T cell receptor beta chains were read from a single sample in a study of blood T cells in healthy people across ages. One entry per CDR3 protein results from TCRdb running MiXCR on the 5' RACE reads. The table has a few hundred thousand distinct CDR3 sequences, approximately 30% seen once. Sequencing input: blood. Receptors originate from a woman in her sixties or seventies in good health. CDR3s include the opening cysteine and the closing phenylalanine or tryptophan. The D gene is left open where the match is weak. Clone size, where shown, is once, few, many, or a class for clones that have expanded.

cdr3_nt: TGTGCCAGCAGCGCGACAGGGGATGGAGAGACCCAGTACTTC
cdr3_aa: CASSATGDGETQYF
clone_size: few
j_call: TRBJ2-5
v_call: TRBV13
d_call: TRBD1

cdr3_nt: TGCGCCAGCAGCCAACGAGCGGGGGGCGTATACAATGAGCAGTTCTTC
cdr3_aa: CASSQRAGGVYNEQFF
clone_size: -
j_call: TRBJ2-1
v_call: TRBV4-1
d_call: TRBD2

cdr3_nt: TGCAGTGCTAGAGAAACTACTTCCTACGAGCAGTACTTC
cdr3_aa: CSARETTSYEQYF
clone_size: -
j_call: TRBJ2-7
v_call: TRBV20-1
d_call: -

cdr3_nt: TGTGCCAGCAGTTTCCGAAGGGCCTTCAATGAGCAGTTCTTC
cdr3_aa: CASSFRRAFNEQFF
clone_size: -
j_call: TRBJ2-1
v_call: TRBV12-3/TRBV12-4
d_call: -

cdr3_nt: TGCGCCAGCAGCCAAGATACAGTGGGGTACAATGAGCAGTTCTTC
cdr3_aa: CASSQDTVGYNEQFF
clone_size: -
j_call: TRBJ2-1
v_call: TRBV4-3
d_call: -

cdr3_nt: TGTGCCAGCAGCCGCGGGACTAGACACAATGAGCAGTTCTTC
cdr3_aa: CASSRGTRHNEQFF
clone_size: many
j_call: TRBJ2-1
v_call: TRBV6-2/TRBV6-3
d_call: TRBD2

cdr3_nt: TGCGCCAGCAGCTCGGGCAATATGCGGTACTTC
cdr3_aa: CASSSGNMRYF
clone_size: -
j_call: TRBJ2-7
v_call: TRBV5-1
d_call: -

cdr3_nt: TGCGCCAGCAGCTTGGATCTCGGGGGGCGGTTGGGCACTGAAGCTTTCTTT
cdr3_aa: CASSLDLGGRLGTEAFF
clone_size: -
j_call: TRBJ1-1
v_call: TRBV5-1
d_call: -

cdr3_nt: TGTGCCAGCAGCACCGCAGACGGGACAGCCTATAATTCACCCCTCCACTTT
cdr3_aa: CASSTADGTAYNSPLHF
clone_size: -
j_call: TRBJ1-6
v_call: TRBV9
d_call: TRBD1

cdr3_nt: TGCAGTGCTCTTAAACAGGGAAATCAGCCCCAGCATTTT
cdr3_aa: CSALKQGNQPQHF
clone_size: -
j_call: TRBJ1-5
v_call: TRBV20-1
d_call: -

cdr3_nt: TGTGCCAGCAGCCCCACGGACCTACAAGAGACCCAGTACTTC
cdr3_aa: CASSPTDLQETQYF
clone_size: few
j_call: TRBJ2-5
v_call: TRBV5-5
d_call: -

cdr3_nt: TGCGCCAGCAGCTTGGCCCCGGGGGGTGGAGGAGATACGCAGTATTTT
cdr3_aa: CASSLAPGGGGDTQYF
clone_size: -
j_call: TRBJ2-3
v_call: TRBV5-1
d_call: TRBD2

cdr3_nt: TGTGCCAGCAGCTTAGAGGTCAGACCCTCTGGAACCACCATATATTTT
cdr3_aa: CASSLEVRPSGTTIYF
clone_size: -
j_call: TRBJ1-3
v_call: TRBV7-6
d_call: -

cdr3_nt: TGTGCCAGCACCTCAGGACTAGAGGGGACAGATGCGCAGTATTTT
cdr3_aa: CASTSGLEGTDAQYF
clone_size: -
j_call: TRBJ2-3
v_call: TRBV12-3/TRBV12-4
d_call: -

cdr3_nt: TGTGCCAGCAGCCCAATAGGGACAGGGAACACTGAAGCTTTCTTT
cdr3_aa: CASSPIGTGNTEAFF
clone_size: -
j_call: TRBJ1-1
v_call: TRBV14
d_call: TRBD1

cdr3_nt: TGCAGTGCTAGTAGGGACACCTATGGCTACACCTTC
cdr3_aa: CSASRDTYGYTF
clone_size: few
j_call: TRBJ1-2
v_call: TRBV20-1
d_call: -